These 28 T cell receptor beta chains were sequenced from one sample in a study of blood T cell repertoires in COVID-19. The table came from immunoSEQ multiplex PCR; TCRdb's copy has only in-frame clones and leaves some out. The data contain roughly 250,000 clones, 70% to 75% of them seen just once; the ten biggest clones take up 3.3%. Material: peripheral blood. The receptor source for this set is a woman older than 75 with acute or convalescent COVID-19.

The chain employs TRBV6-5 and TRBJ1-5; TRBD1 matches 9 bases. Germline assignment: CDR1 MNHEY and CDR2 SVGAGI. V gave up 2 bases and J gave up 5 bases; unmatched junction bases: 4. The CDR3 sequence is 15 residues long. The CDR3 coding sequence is TGTGCCAGCAGTTACGGGACAGGGTGGGATCAGCCCCAGCATTTT. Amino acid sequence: CASSYGTGWDQPQHF.

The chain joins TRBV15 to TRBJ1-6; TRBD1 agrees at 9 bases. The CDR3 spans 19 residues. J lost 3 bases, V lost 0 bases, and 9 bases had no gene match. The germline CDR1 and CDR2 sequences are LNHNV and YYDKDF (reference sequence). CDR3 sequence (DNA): TGTGCCACCAGCAGAGATCTAGGGACAGGGAAAAGCTATAATTCACCCCTCCACTTT. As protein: CATSRDLGTGKSYNSPLHF.

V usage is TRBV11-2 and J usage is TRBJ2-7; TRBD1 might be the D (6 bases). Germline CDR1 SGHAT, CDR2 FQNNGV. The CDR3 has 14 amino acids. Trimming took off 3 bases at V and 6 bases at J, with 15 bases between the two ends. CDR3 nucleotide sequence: TGTGCCAGCAGCTTCCCGTACAGGGTCGTCGAGCAGTACTTC. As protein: CASSFPYRVVEQYF.

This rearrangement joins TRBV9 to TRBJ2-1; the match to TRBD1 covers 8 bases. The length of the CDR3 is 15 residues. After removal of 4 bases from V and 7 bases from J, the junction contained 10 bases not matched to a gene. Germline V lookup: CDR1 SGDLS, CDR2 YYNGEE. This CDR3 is CASSQDRGGWNEQFF. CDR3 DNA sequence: TGTGCCAGCAGCCAAGACAGGGGAGGTTGGAATGAGCAGTTCTTC.

The CDR3 loop reads CSVGLGLAGGTSSYEQYF. The CDR3 DNA reads TGCAGCGTTGGACTCGGACTAGCGGGGGGGACGAGCTCCTACGAGCAGTACTTC. The chain has TRBV29-1 and TRBJ2-7; 15 bases are shared with TRBD2. There are 18 residues in the CDR3. Germline CDR1 reads SQVTM; CDR2 reads ANQGSEA. V lost 4 bases to trimming and J lost 0 bases; unmatched junction nucleotides: 10.

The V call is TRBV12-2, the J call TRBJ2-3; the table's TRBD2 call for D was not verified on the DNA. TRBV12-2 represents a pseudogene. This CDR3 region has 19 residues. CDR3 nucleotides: TGTGCAAGTCGCCCAGCGACCCACGGACCTAGCGGGGGGGCGTGGACGCAGTATTTT. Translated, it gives CASRPATHGPSGGAWTQYF.

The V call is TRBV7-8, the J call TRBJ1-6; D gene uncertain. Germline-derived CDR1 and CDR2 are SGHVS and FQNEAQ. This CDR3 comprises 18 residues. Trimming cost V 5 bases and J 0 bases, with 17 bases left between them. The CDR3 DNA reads TGTGCCAGCAGCCTCCAGTGGGCACTGAGCTCCTATAATTCACCCCTCCACTTT. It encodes CASSLQWALSSYNSPLHF.

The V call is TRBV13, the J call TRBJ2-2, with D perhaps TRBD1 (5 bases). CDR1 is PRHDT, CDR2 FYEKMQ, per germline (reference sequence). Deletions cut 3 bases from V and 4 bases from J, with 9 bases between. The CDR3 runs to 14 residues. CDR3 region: CASSFYRTTGELFF. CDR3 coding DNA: TGTGCCAGCAGCTTCTACAGGACCACCGGGGAGCTGTTTTTT.

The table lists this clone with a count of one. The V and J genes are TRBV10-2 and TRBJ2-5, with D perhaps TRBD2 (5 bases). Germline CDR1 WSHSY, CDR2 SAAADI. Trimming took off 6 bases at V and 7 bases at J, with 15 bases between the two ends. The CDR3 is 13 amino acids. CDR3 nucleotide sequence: TGCGCCAGCAGGACCGGGAACCATGGGACCCAGTACTTC. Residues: CASRTGNHGTQYF.

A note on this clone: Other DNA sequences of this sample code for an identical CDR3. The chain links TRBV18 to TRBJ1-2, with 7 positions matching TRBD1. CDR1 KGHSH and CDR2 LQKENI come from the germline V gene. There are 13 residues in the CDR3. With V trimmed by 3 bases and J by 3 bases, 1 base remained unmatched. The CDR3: CASSPDRDYGYTF. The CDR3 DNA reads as TGTGCCAGCTCACCCGACAGGGACTATGGCTACACCTTC.

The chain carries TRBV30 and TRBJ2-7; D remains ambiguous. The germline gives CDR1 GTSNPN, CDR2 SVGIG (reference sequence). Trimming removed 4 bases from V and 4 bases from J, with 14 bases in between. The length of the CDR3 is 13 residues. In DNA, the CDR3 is TGTGCCTGGACCTTTGAGAAGTCTTACGAGCAGTACTTC. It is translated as CAWTFEKSYEQYF.

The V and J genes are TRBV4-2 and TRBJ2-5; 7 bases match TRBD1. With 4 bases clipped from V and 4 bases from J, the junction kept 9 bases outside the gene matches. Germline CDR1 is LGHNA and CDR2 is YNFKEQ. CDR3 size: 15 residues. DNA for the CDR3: TGTGCCAGCAGCCGAGCACAGGGGTCGGGAGAGACCCAGTACTTC. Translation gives CASSRAQGSGETQYF.

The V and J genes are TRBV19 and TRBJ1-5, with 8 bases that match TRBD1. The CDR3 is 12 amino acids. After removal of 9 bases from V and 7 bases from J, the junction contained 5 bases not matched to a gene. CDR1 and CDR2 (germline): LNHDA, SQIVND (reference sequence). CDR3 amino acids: CASGQGAQPQHF. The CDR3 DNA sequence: TGTGCCAGCGGACAGGGTGCCCAGCCCCAGCATTTT. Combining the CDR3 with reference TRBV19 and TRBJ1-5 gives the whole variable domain DGGITQSPKYLFRKEGQNVTLSCEQNLNHDAMYWYRQDPGQGLRLIYYSQIVNDFQKGDIAEGYSVSREKKESFPLTVTSAQKNPTAFYLCASGQGAQPQHFGDGTRLSIL.

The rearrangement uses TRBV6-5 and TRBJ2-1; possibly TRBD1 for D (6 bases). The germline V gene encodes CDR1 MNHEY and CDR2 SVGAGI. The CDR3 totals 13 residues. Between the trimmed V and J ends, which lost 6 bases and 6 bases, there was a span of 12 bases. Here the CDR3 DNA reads TGTGCCAGCAGGTGTACAGGGTGCAATGAGCAGTTCTTC. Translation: CASRCTGCNEQFF.

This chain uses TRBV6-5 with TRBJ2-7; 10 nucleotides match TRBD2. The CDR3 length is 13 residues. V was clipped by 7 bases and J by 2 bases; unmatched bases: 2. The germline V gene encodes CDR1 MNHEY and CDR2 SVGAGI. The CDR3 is CASMLAGAYEQYF. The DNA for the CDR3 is TGTGCCAGCATGCTAGCGGGAGCCTACGAGCAGTACTTC.

The CDR3: CASSPRLTGEQYF. In DNA, the CDR3 is TGTGCCAGCAGCCCCCGACTGACGGGCGAGCAGTACTTC. The rearrangement links TRBV12-3 or TRBV12-4 to TRBJ2-7; the D is unclear. V was cut by 6 bases and J by 6 bases, with 15 bases left in between. The CDR3 runs 13 residues.

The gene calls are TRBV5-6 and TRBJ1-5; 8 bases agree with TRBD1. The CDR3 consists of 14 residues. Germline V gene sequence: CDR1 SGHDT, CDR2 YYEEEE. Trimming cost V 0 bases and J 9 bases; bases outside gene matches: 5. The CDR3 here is CASSLARGQLPQHF. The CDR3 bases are TGTGCCAGCAGCTTGGCCAGGGGGCAGCTGCCCCAGCATTTT.

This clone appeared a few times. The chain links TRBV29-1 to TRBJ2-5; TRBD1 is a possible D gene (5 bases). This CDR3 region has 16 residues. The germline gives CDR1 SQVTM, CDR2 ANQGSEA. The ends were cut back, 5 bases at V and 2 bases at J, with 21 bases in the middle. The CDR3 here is CSVSKGSAGRQETQYF. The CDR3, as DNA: TGCAGCGTTTCGAAGGGTTCGGCAGGGCGACAAGAGACCCAGTACTTC.

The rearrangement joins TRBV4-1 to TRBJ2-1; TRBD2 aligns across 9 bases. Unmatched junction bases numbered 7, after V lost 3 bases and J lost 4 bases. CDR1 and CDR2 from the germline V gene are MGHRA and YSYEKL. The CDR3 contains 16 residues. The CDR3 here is CASSQASAGGYNEQFF. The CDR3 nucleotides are TGCGCCAGCAGCCAGGCCTCCGCGGGAGGGTACAATGAGCAGTTCTTC.

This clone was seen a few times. In DNA, the CDR3 is TGTGCCAGCAGCCTCCCACTTAGAACCTCGACCCAGTACTTC. It encodes CASSLPLRTSTQYF. The V call is TRBV28, the J call TRBJ2-5; D is undetermined. Trimming took 6 bases from V and 7 from J, leaving 18 bases between them. The germline gives CDR1 MDHEN, CDR2 SYDVKM. The length of the CDR3 is 14 residues. The entire variable domain, with the rest obtained from reference TRBV28 and TRBJ2-5, is as follows: DVKVTQSSRYLVKRTGEKVFLECVQDMDHENMFWYRQDPGLGLRLIYFSYDVKMKEKGDIPEGYSVSREKKERFSLILESASTNQTSMYLCASSLPLRTSTQYFGPGTRLLVL.

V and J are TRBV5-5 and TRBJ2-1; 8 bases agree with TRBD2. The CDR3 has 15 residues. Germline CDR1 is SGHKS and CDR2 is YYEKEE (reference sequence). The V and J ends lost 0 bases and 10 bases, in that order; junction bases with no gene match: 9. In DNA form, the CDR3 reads TGTGCCAGCAGCTTGGGGCCGGGACTAGGAGAGGAGCAGTTCTTC. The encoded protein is CASSLGPGLGEEQFF.

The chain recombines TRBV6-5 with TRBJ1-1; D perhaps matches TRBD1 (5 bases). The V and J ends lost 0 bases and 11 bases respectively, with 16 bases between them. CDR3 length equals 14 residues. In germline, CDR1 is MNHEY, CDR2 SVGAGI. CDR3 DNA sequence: TGTGCCAGCAGTTACTCGATTCAGGGTCCGGCCGCTTTCTTT. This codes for CASSYSIQGPAAFF.

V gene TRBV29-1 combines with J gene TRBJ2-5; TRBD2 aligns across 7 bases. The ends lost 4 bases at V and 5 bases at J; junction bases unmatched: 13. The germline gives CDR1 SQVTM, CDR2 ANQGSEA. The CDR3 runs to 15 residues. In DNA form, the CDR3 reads TGCAGCGTTGTTGTAGGAGCGGGACGATCGGAGACCCAGTACTTC. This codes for CSVVVGAGRSETQYF.

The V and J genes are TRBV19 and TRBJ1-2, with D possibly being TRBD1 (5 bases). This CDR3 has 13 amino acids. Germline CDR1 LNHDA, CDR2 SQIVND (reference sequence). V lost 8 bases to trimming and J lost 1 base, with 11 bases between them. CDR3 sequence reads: CASRRDLNYGYTF. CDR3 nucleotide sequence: TGTGCCAGTCGGAGGGACCTTAACTATGGCTACACCTTC. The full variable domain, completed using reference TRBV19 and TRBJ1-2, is DGGITQSPKYLFRKEGQNVTLSCEQNLNHDAMYWYRQDPGQGLRLIYYSQIVNDFQKGDIAEGYSVSREKKESFPLTVTSAQKNPTAFYLCASRRDLNYGYTFGSGTRLTVV.

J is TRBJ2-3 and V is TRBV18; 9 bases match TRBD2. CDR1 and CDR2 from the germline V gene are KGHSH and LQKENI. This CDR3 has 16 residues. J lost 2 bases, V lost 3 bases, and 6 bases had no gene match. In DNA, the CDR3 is TGTGCCAGCTCACCGAGACTAGCGGCCCTCACAGATACGCAGTATTTT. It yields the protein CASSPRLAALTDTQYF.

The chain's CDR3 is CASSLSASGYEQYF. In nucleotides, the CDR3 is TGCGCCAGCAGCTTGTCGGCTAGCGGCTACGAGCAGTACTTC. The chain links TRBV5-1 to TRBJ2-7; 7 nucleotides match TRBD2. After removal of 1 base from V and 3 bases from J, the junction contained 4 bases not matched to a gene. Germline CDR1 SGHRS, CDR2 YFSETQ. This CDR3 comprises 14 residues.

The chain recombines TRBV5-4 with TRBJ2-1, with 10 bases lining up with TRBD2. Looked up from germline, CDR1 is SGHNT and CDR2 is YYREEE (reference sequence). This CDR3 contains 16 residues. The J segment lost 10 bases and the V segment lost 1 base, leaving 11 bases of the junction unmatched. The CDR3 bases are TGTGCCAGCAGCTTGCGGGCAGCGGGAGGGTCAGGGGAGCAGTTCTTC. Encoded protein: CASSLRAAGGSGEQFF. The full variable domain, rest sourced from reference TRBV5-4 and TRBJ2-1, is ETGVTQSPTHLIKTRGQQVTLRCSSQSGHNTVSWYQQALGQGPQFIFQYYREEENGRGNFPPRFSGLQFPNYSSELNVNALELDDSALYLCASSLRAAGGSGEQFFGPGTRLTVL.

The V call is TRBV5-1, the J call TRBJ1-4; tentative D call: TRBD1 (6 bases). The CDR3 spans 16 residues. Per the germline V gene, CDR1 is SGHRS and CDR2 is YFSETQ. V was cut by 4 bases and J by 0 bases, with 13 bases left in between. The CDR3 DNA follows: TGCGCCAGCAGCGAAGGGACACCTGCAACTAATGAAAAACTGTTTTTT. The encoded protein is CASSEGTPATNEKLFF.